Listed below are T cell receptor beta chains from one sample, sequenced in a study of cytotoxic CD8 clonotypes in ibrutinib-treated CLL. The assay was immunoSEQ multiplex PCR, and TCRdb's table has in-frame clones only and misses some. The data show 110,000 to 150,000 clones, with 76% seen just once and approximately 5.1% held by the top ten. The source was PBMCs, collected after 24 months of ibrutinib treatment. The receptors come from a human donor with chronic lymphocytic leukemia. Each CDR3 is given with its conserved first and last residue. The D gene is left open where the match is weak. Expanded clones are given a class, and other clones once, few, many or no size at all.

clone size	V gene	D gene	J gene	CDR3 protein	CDR3 DNA
-	TRBV5-8	-	TRBJ2-5	CASSLGQGVGETQYF	TGTGCCAGCAGCTTGGGGCAGGGTGTTGGAGAGACCCAGTACTTC
-	TRBV15	-	TRBJ1-1	CATSHHRAGDTEAFF	TGTGCCACCAGCCACCACAGGGCGGGGGACACTGAAGCTTTCTTT
-	TRBV10-3	-	TRBJ2-3	CAISGGATQYF	TGTGCCATCAGTGGGGGGGCCACGCAGTATTTT
-	TRBV18	TRBD1	TRBJ2-1	CASSPRPGRGRDNEQFF	TGTGCCAGCTCACCACGCCCCGGCAGGGGGCGCGACAATGAGCAGTTCTTC
-	TRBV11-3	TRBD1	TRBJ2-7	CASSLCSRWAGQDYEQYF	TGTGCCAGCAGCTTATGTTCTCGGTGGGCGGGACAGGACTACGAGCAGTACTTC
-	TRBV7-2	TRBD2	TRBJ2-7	CASSLSAGGSSYEQYF	TGTGCCAGCAGCTTATCGGCGGGGGGCTCCTCCTACGAGCAGTACTTC
few	TRBV7-2	-	TRBJ1-2	CASSLNARSGGYTF	TGTGCCAGCAGCTTAAACGCCCGCTCGGGTGGCTACACCTTC
-	TRBV14	TRBD1	TRBJ2-5	CASSQDVGTAHQETQYF	TGTGCCAGCAGCCAAGATGTGGGGACAGCCCACCAAGAGACCCAGTACTTC
once	TRBV21-1	-	TRBJ1-1	CASSKAPDGVNTEAFF	TGTGCCAGCAGCAAAGCGCCGGACGGAGTGAACACTGAAGCTTTCTTT
-	TRBV6-4	-	TRBJ2-3	CASSDGVGGTDTQYF	TGTGCCAGCAGTGACGGGGTAGGCGGCACAGATACGCAGTATTTT
once	TRBV6-5	TRBD2	TRBJ2-3	CASGRALSTDTQYF	TGTGCCAGCGGGAGGGCACTAAGCACAGATACGCAGTATTTT
-	TRBV6-6	-	TRBJ1-2	CASSGQRAYGYTF	TGTGCCAGCAGTGGACAGAGGGCCTATGGCTACACCTTC
-	TRBV27	TRBD1	TRBJ2-2	CASAPHLLTGAPTGELFF	TGTGCCAGCGCCCCTCATCTACTCACAGGGGCACCCACCGGGGAGCTGTTTTTT
-	TRBV28	TRBD1	TRBJ1-6	CASSSAGGEFGSPLHF	TGTGCCAGCAGTTCCGCAGGGGGCGAGTTTGGTTCACCCCTCCACTTT
-	TRBV7-9	-	TRBJ1-1	CASSLGAEGKVAFF	TGTGCCAGCAGCTTAGGGGCGGAAGGGAAGGTAGCTTTCTTT
-	TRBV6-5	TRBD1	TRBJ1-1	CASSRQGVNTEAFF	TGTGCCAGCAGCCGACAGGGGGTGAACACTGAAGCTTTCTTT
-	TRBV2	TRBD2	TRBJ2-7	CASSEGLFGRDEQYF	TGTGCCAGCAGTGAAGGTCTATTCGGGAGGGACGAGCAGTACTTC
-	TRBV30	-	TRBJ2-5	CAWTGSGETQYF	TGTGCCTGGACCGGTTCCGGGGAGACCCAGTACTTC
-	TRBV5-1	-	TRBJ1-4	CASSPPQGGEKLFF	TGCGCCAGCAGCCCCCCCCAGGGCGGTGAAAAACTGTTTTTT
many	TRBV27	-	TRBJ1-3	CARRGPDSSGNTIYF	TGTGCCAGGAGAGGGCCGGACAGCTCTGGAAACACCATATATTTT
-	TRBV11-2	-	TRBJ2-1	CASSLFQLNEQFF	TGTGCCAGCAGCTTATTCCAGCTCAATGAGCAGTTCTTC
few	TRBV28	-	TRBJ1-6	CASSFPGTLGSPLHF	TGTGCCAGCAGTTTTCCCGGCACCCTTGGATCACCCCTCCACTTT